Following are 3 T cell receptor beta chains from one sample sequenced in a study of blood T cell repertoires in COVID-19. Repertoires were generated with immunoSEQ multiplex PCR, while TCRdb's copy carries only in-frame clones and drops some. The sample comprises approximately 250,000 clones, 86% of which are singletons, and approximately 10% rests with the top ten. What was sequenced was peripheral blood. The receptor source for this set is a man aged 40-50 years with active or convalescent COVID-19.

The J gene is TRBJ2-7, the V gene TRBV5-4; D remains ambiguous. Germline V gives CDR1 SGHNT, CDR2 YYREEE (reference sequence). The germline V and J ends were trimmed by 4 bases and 3 bases, with 11 bases remaining between them. The CDR3 sequence is 13 residues long. The CDR3 bases are TGTGCCAGCAGCCTAATTAGCAACTACGAGCAGTACTTC. This translates into CASSLISNYEQYF. The full variable domain, its missing parts supplied by reference TRBV5-4 and TRBJ2-7, is ETGVTQSPTHLIKTRGQQVTLRCSSQSGHNTVSWYQQALGQGPQFIFQYYREEENGRGNFPPRFSGLQFPNYSSELNVNALELDDSALYLCASSLISNYEQYFGPGTRLTVT.

This clone has more than one count but fewer than ten. The rearrangement links TRBV6-1 to TRBJ1-5; D is undetermined. Trimming cost V 1 base and J 3 bases, with 10 bases left between them. The CDR3 length is 15 residues. Germline-derived CDR1 and CDR2 are MNHNS and SASEGT. CDR3 DNA sequence: TGTGCCAGCAGTGAAGAGGCAGGTTACAATCAGCCCCAGCATTTT. Its protein is CASSEEAGYNQPQHF.

The V call is TRBV25-1, the J call TRBJ1-2; a weak D match, TRBD1 (6 bases). The V end was cut by 0 bases, the J end by 6 bases, with 11 bases between. The length of the CDR3 is 14 residues. Germline V lookup: CDR1 MGHDK, CDR2 SYGVNS. The CDR3 is CASSEYLTGDGYTF. The CDR3, as DNA: TGTGCCAGCAGTGAATATCTGACAGGAGATGGCTACACCTTC.